These T cell receptor beta chains were read from a single sample in a study of blood T cell repertoires in COVID-19. Repertoires were generated with immunoSEQ multiplex PCR, while TCRdb's copy carries only in-frame clones and drops some. The sample contains around 130,000 clones, around 85% of which appear only once. The sequencing input was peripheral blood. The origin of the receptors is a human donor in a cohort sampled during active COVID-19. Both conserved end residues are part of each CDR3. A D gene is named only where the DNA matches it firmly. Clone size appears in some rows only: once, few, many, or a class for an expanded clone.

abundance	v_gene	d_gene	j_gene	len	CDR3aa	CDR3nt
-	TRBV15	-	TRBJ2-5	13	CATSSGSRETQYF	TGTGCCACCAGCAGCGGGAGTAGGGAGACCCAGTACTTC
-	TRBV12-3/TRBV12-4	-	TRBJ1-1	13	CASTVTGNTEAFF	TGTGCCAGCACTGTGACAGGGAACACTGAAGCTTTCTTT
-	TRBV19	-	TRBJ1-1	13	CASSIVGGTEAFF	TGTGCCAGTAGTATAGTGGGGGGCACTGAAGCTTTCTTT
once	TRBV10-1	-	TRBJ1-1	15	CASSESVGAGAEAFF	TGCGCCAGCAGTGAGTCGGTGGGGGCTGGAGCTGAAGCTTTCTTT
-	TRBV5-1	-	TRBJ1-5	15	CASSLGPLGGQPQHF	TGCGCCAGCAGCTTGGGCCCCCTAGGGGGTCAGCCCCAGCATTTT
-	TRBV9	-	TRBJ1-1	17	CASSVGGRNGVGTEAFF	TGTGCCAGCAGCGTAGGGGGGCGAAACGGGGTGGGCACTGAAGCTTTCTTT
-	TRBV29-1	TRBD1	TRBJ1-3	15	CSVGFGQGAGNTIYF	TGCAGCGTTGGTTTCGGACAGGGGGCTGGAAACACCATATATTTT
-	TRBV18	TRBD1	TRBJ1-5	16	CASSPIGRQGDQPQHF	TGTGCCAGCTCCCCGATTGGCCGACAGGGCGATCAGCCCCAGCATTTT
-	TRBV5-1	TRBD2	TRBJ2-1	20	CASSYPRTRTHKGSYNEQFF	TGCGCCAGCAGCTATCCCCGGACTAGGACACATAAGGGGTCCTACAATGAGCAGTTCTTC
-	TRBV19	-	TRBJ1-3	13	CASNTLSGNTIYF	TGTGCCAGTAACACGCTCTCTGGAAACACCATATATTTT
-	TRBV6-2/TRBV6-3	TRBD1	TRBJ2-2	17	CASSYTRTGGSTGELFF	TGTGCCAGCAGTTACACCCGGACAGGGGGAAGCACCGGGGAGCTGTTTTTT
-	TRBV7-3	-	TRBJ2-7	14	CASSLNVLAGEQYF	TGTGCCAGCAGCTTAAATGTTCTAGCAGGCGAGCAGTACTTC
-	TRBV10-3	-	TRBJ1-1	13	CAIREQGNTEAFF	TGTGCCATCAGGGAACAGGGGAACACTGAAGCTTTCTTT
-	TRBV2	-	TRBJ1-5	14	CASSPAGFNQPQHF	TGTGCCAGCAGCCCTGCCGGGTTCAATCAGCCCCAGCATTTT
-	TRBV5-1	-	TRBJ2-2	14	CASSHAEGTGELFF	TGCGCCAGCAGCCACGCGGAAGGCACCGGGGAGCTGTTTTTT
-	TRBV30	-	TRBJ1-2	15	CAWSSNAGSGGGYTF	TGTGCCTGGAGTAGTAATGCAGGTAGCGGGGGAGGCTACACCTTC
once	TRBV5-1	-	TRBJ2-6	15	CASSLELSGANVLTF	TGCGCCAGCAGCTTGGAACTATCTGGGGCCAACGTCCTGACTTTC
-	TRBV11-3	TRBD2	TRBJ2-5	15	CASSPSGLNGETQYF	TGTGCCAGCAGCCCTAGCGGTCTTAACGGGGAGACCCAGTACTTC
-	TRBV14	-	TRBJ1-2	16	CASSQVLGAPASGYTF	TGTGCCAGCAGCCAAGTCCTGGGGGCGCCGGCTTCTGGCTACACCTTC
-	TRBV30	-	TRBJ1-2	13	CAWRGTRVAGYTF	TGTGCCTGGAGGGGTACCAGGGTGGCTGGCTACACCTTC
-	TRBV7-9	TRBD1	TRBJ1-5	15	CASSLGTGGHQPQHF	TGTGCCAGCAGCTTAGGGACAGGGGGACATCAGCCCCAGCATTTT
-	TRBV5-6	-	TRBJ1-3	17	CASSLLQGLPPGNTIYF	TGTGCCAGCAGCTTACTACAGGGCCTCCCGCCTGGAAACACCATATATTTT
-	TRBV18	TRBD2	TRBJ2-3	15	CASSPRLAGPDTQYF	TGTGCCAGCTCACCCAGACTAGCGGGACCAGATACGCAGTATTTT
-	TRBV7-6	TRBD1	TRBJ2-7	14	CASSKGQAKYEQYF	TGTGCCAGCAGCAAGGGACAGGCGAAATACGAGCAGTACTTC
once	TRBV3-1/TRBV3-2	TRBD2	TRBJ2-3	15	CASSQGAGGLDTQYF	TGTGCCAGCAGCCAAGGGGCGGGGGGATTGGATACGCAGTATTTT
-	TRBV5-4	TRBD2	TRBJ2-1	16	CASTPGGGPVYNEQFF	TGTGCCAGCACCCCTGGGGGGGGACCCGTATACAATGAGCAGTTCTTC
once	TRBV4-1	TRBD1	TRBJ1-1	15	CASSHTGTGGLGAFF	TGCGCCAGCAGCCACACCGGGACAGGGGGCTTGGGAGCTTTCTTT
-	TRBV20-1	-	TRBJ2-1	15	CSASRTSTHYNEQFF	TGCAGTGCTAGTAGGACTTCGACGCACTACAATGAGCAGTTCTTC
-	TRBV9	-	TRBJ1-2	15	CASSASGMEVSGYTF	TGTGCCAGCAGCGCCTCAGGGATGGAAGTGAGCGGCTACACCTTC
-	TRBV6-1	-	TRBJ1-1	13	CASSETGRPEAFF	TGTGCCAGCAGTGAAACAGGCCGACCTGAAGCTTTCTTT